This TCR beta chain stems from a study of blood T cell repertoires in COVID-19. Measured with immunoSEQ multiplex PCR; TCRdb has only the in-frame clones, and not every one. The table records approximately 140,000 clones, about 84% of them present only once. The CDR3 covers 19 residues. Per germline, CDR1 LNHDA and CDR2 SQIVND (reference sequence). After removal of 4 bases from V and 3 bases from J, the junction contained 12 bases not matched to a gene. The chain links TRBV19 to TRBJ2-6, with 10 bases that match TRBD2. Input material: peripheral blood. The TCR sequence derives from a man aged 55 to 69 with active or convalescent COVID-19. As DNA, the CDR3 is TGTGCCAGTAGTAGAGGAGTCGCTAGCGGGAGTCTTGGGGCCAACGTCCTGACTTTC. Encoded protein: CASSRGVASGSLGANVLTF.